At least ten counts were recorded for the clone carrying this TCR beta chain. The data were obtained in a study of glioma-infiltrating T cells. TCR alpha and beta CDR3 regions were amplified from RNA using iRepertoire nested multiplex PCR. Via MiXCR, TCRdb re-called the multiplex PCR reads, giving one row per CDR3 protein. This sample has about 140,000 distinct CDR3 sequences, with about two fifths found just once. Germline loops: CDR1 SGHVS, CDR2 FQNEAQ. This CDR3 region has 14 residues. V trimming: 3 bases; J trimming: 4 bases; junction bases outside the gene matches: 4. The rearrangement uses TRBV7-8 and TRBJ1-1, with TRBD1 matching over 8 bases. This receptor was obtained from a human donor with low-grade glioma or glioblastoma, undergoing nonglioma brain surgery, or in good health (not recorded which). Sequenced input: glioma tissue, nonneoplastic brain tissue, or PBMCs (not recorded which). The CDR3 loop is CASSLGTGITEAFF. The CDR3 region has the DNA TGTGCCAGCAGCTTGGGGACAGGAATCACTGAAGCTTTCTTT.